A selection of T cell receptor beta chains follows, all from one sample in a study of OX40 agonist ivuxolimab in advanced cancers. Produced via immunoSEQ multiplex PCR; TCRdb's table is partial and in-frame only. The sample yields approximately 58,000 clones, 65% to 85% seen once. The material was CD4+ or CD8+ T cells sorted from blood, obtained in a trial of the OX40 agonist ivuxolimab. The receptors were sampled from an adult with an advanced solid tumor such as melanoma, head and neck, liver or kidney cancer. CDR3s include the opening cysteine and the closing phenylalanine or tryptophan. D genes are given only for firm matches. Clone size is stated in some rows and not others, as once, few, many or a class when expanded.

J: TRBJ2-6
size: -
D: -
V: TRBV5-1
DNA: TGCGCCAGCAGAGGCGGGACAAGGGCTGCGGCGGGGGCCAACGTCCTGACTTTC
CDR3: CASRGGTRAAAGANVLTF

J: TRBJ2-2
size: -
D: -
V: TRBV18
DNA: TGTGCCAGCTCACCCATCTACTCGAACACCGGGGAGCTGTTTTTT
CDR3: CASSPIYSNTGELFF

J: TRBJ1-2
size: -
D: -
V: TRBV15
DNA: TGTGCCACCAGCAGAGATCGGAGGATCTATGGCTACACCTTC
CDR3: CATSRDRRIYGYTF

J: TRBJ1-1
size: -
D: -
V: TRBV15
DNA: TGTGCCACCAGCAGCCGAGGGCAGGGAGTGGGAATGAACACTGAAGCTTTCTTT
CDR3: CATSSRGQGVGMNTEAFF

J: TRBJ2-5
size: -
D: -
V: TRBV10-3
DNA: TGTGCCAGCCACAGGGAGGGAGAGACCCAGTACTTC
CDR3: CASHREGETQYF

J: TRBJ2-3
size: -
D: -
V: TRBV11-2
DNA: TGTGCCAGCAGCTATTCCGGTGGCTTCCTTGGTACTAGCACAGATACGCAGTATTTT
CDR3: CASSYSGGFLGTSTDTQYF

J: TRBJ1-5
size: -
D: -
V: TRBV19
DNA: TGTGCCAGTAGTATACAGTCCATTAATCAGCCCCAGCATTTT
CDR3: CASSIQSINQPQHF

J: TRBJ2-7
size: -
D: TRBD1
V: TRBV6-1
DNA: TGTGCCAGCAGTTCCAGACAGGGCCCTCTTGAGCAGTACTTC
CDR3: CASSSRQGPLEQYF

J: TRBJ1-6
size: -
D: -
V: TRBV9
DNA: TGTGCCAGCAGCGTAGGACAGGAGAATTCACCCCTCCACTTT
CDR3: CASSVGQENSPLHF

J: TRBJ1-1
size: -
D: -
V: TRBV6-1
DNA: TGTGCCAGCAGTGAAGCAAAGGGGCCCACTGAAGCTTTCTTT
CDR3: CASSEAKGPTEAFF

J: TRBJ1-6
size: -
D: -
V: TRBV6-5
DNA: TGTGCCAGCAGTTACTCTGACGGAATTAATTCACCCCTCCACTTT
CDR3: CASSYSDGINSPLHF

J: TRBJ2-7
size: -
D: TRBD1
V: TRBV7-9
DNA: TGTGCCAGCAGACTTTTCCCGGGGACAGGGGGGGGCGAGCAGTACTTC
CDR3: CASRLFPGTGGGEQYF

J: TRBJ1-2
size: once
D: TRBD1
V: TRBV5-1
DNA: TGCGCCAGCAGCTTAGAAGGGACAGGGAACTATGGCTACACCTTC
CDR3: CASSLEGTGNYGYTF

J: TRBJ1-6
size: -
D: -
V: TRBV5-6
DNA: TGTGCCAGCAGCTTTAGGGGGACGTATTCACCCCTCCACTTT
CDR3: CASSFRGTYSPLHF

J: TRBJ1-3
size: -
D: -
V: TRBV11-2
DNA: TGTGCCAGCAGCTTAGGGATGGGAGGAAACACCATATATTTT
CDR3: CASSLGMGGNTIYF

J: TRBJ2-1
size: few
D: TRBD2
V: TRBV4-1
DNA: TGCGCCAGCAGCCAAGGCATAGTCCCAGGGAGGAGGACTAGCGTGTACAATGAGCAGTTCTTC
CDR3: CASSQGIVPGRRTSVYNEQFF

J: TRBJ2-1
size: -
D: -
V: TRBV7-8
DNA: TGTGCCAGCAGCTCACCTGGGACCACTTTACGGGAGCAGTTCTTC
CDR3: CASSSPGTTLREQFF

J: TRBJ2-2
size: -
D: -
V: TRBV5-1
DNA: TGCGCCAGCAGCTTGGCGGGGGCCGTCGGGACCGGGGAGCTGTTTTTT
CDR3: CASSLAGAVGTGELFF

J: TRBJ1-1
size: -
D: TRBD1
V: TRBV5-1
DNA: TGCGCCAGCGCTGGGACAGGGTACACTGAAGCTTTCTTT
CDR3: CASAGTGYTEAFF

J: TRBJ2-2
size: -
D: TRBD2
V: TRBV27
DNA: TGTGCCAGCAGTTTTAGGTCTAGCGGCACCGGGGAGCTGTTTTTT
CDR3: CASSFRSSGTGELFF

J: TRBJ2-2
size: -
D: -
V: TRBV5-8
DNA: TGTGCCAGCAGACCCGGGACGGTGAACACCGGGGAGCTGTTTTTT
CDR3: CASRPGTVNTGELFF

J: TRBJ1-3
size: -
D: -
V: TRBV11-2
DNA: TGTGCCAGCAGCTTAGGATTCGGGCAGGGGCTTGCTGGAAACACCATATATTTT
CDR3: CASSLGFGQGLAGNTIYF

J: TRBJ2-5
size: -
D: -
V: TRBV20-1
DNA: TGCAGTGCGACCAGGGGAGAGACCCAGTACTTC
CDR3: CSATRGETQYF

J: TRBJ1-1
size: -
D: -
V: TRBV19
DNA: TGTGCCAGTAAAGGAAAGGGGGGAGCTTTCTTT
CDR3: CASKGKGGAFF

J: TRBJ1-1
size: -
D: -
V: TRBV7-9
DNA: TGTGCCAGCAGCCTACCGAGCGACGGCTTTGAAGCTTTCTTT
CDR3: CASSLPSDGFEAFF

J: TRBJ2-2
size: -
D: TRBD2
V: TRBV25-1
DNA: TGTGCCAGCAGTGAGGGGACTAGCGGGCTCCACACCGGGGAGCTGTTTTTT
CDR3: CASSEGTSGLHTGELFF

J: TRBJ2-7
size: -
D: -
V: TRBV11-2
DNA: TGTGCCAGCAGCTTAAGTTTGGACTACGAGCAGTACTTC
CDR3: CASSLSLDYEQYF

J: TRBJ1-3
size: -
D: -
V: TRBV6-1
DNA: TGTGCCAGCACTGGCCAGGGATCTGGAAACACCATATATTTT
CDR3: CASTGQGSGNTIYF

J: TRBJ2-3
size: -
D: -
V: TRBV12-1
DNA: TGTGCCAGCAGCTCACGGACTAGCGGGGGGCCAACTAGCACAGATACGCAGTATTTT
CDR3: CASSSRTSGGPTSTDTQYF

J: TRBJ2-1
size: -
D: -
V: TRBV20-1
DNA: TGCAGTGCTAGTCGGAATGAGCAGTTCTTC
CDR3: CSASRNEQFF

J: TRBJ2-1
size: once
D: -
V: TRBV7-2
DNA: TGTGCCAGCAGCTTAGGGGGGGTAACCTACAATGAGCAGTTCTTC
CDR3: CASSLGGVTYNEQFF

J: TRBJ2-3
size: -
D: -
V: TRBV9
DNA: TGTGCCAGCAGCGTAGGCGGCGTCGCGGATACGCAGTATTTT
CDR3: CASSVGGVADTQYF

J: TRBJ2-5
size: -
D: TRBD1
V: TRBV2
DNA: TGTGCCAGCATCCTGACAGGGTCGGGTCAAGAGACCCAGTACTTC
CDR3: CASILTGSGQETQYF

J: TRBJ2-5
size: -
D: TRBD1
V: TRBV4-1
DNA: TGCGCCAGCAGCAAACAGGACAGGGGGCAAGAGACCCAGTACTTC
CDR3: CASSKQDRGQETQYF

J: TRBJ2-7
size: -
D: -
V: TRBV7-8
DNA: TGTGCCAGCAATCCGGGACATGGGTTCTACGAGCAGTACTTC
CDR3: CASNPGHGFYEQYF

J: TRBJ2-2
size: once
D: TRBD1
V: TRBV15
DNA: TGTGCCACTAAACAGGGGATGAACACCGGGGAGCTGTTTTTT
CDR3: CATKQGMNTGELFF

J: TRBJ2-1
size: -
D: -
V: TRBV7-8
DNA: TGTGCCAGCAGCTTTCGGTCCAATGAGCAGTTCTTC
CDR3: CASSFRSNEQFF

J: TRBJ1-4
size: -
D: TRBD1
V: TRBV6-1
DNA: TGTGCCAGCAGTGGCGGGGGACAGGGGTTGAAAAAACTGTTTTTT
CDR3: CASSGGGQGLKKLFF

J: TRBJ2-1
size: -
D: TRBD1
V: TRBV19
DNA: TGTGCCAGTAGTATGGGGGACAGGGGCAACTACAATGAGCAGTTCTTC
CDR3: CASSMGDRGNYNEQFF

J: TRBJ1-2
size: -
D: -
V: TRBV7-2
DNA: TGTGCCAGCAGTCTAAGGGGGGGCGTTGGCTACACCTTC
CDR3: CASSLRGGVGYTF

J: TRBJ1-4
size: -
D: -
V: TRBV28
DNA: TGTGCCAGCAGTTTACTGACTGAAAAACTGTTTTTT
CDR3: CASSLLTEKLFF

J: TRBJ1-1
size: -
D: TRBD1
V: TRBV27
DNA: TGTGCCAGCAGTTTCGACAGGGTAGGGAACACTGAAGCTTTCTTT
CDR3: CASSFDRVGNTEAFF

J: TRBJ1-3
size: -
D: -
V: TRBV28
DNA: TGTGCCAGCAGTGGACATCCACTTGGAAACACCATATATTTT
CDR3: CASSGHPLGNTIYF

J: TRBJ2-3
size: -
D: TRBD1
V: TRBV5-4
DNA: TGTGCCAGCAGCCAAAAGGGACAGGGAGGGCCATTCACAGATACGCAGTATTTT
CDR3: CASSQKGQGGPFTDTQYF

J: TRBJ1-6
size: -
D: -
V: TRBV5-6
DNA: TGTGCCAGCAGCTCCACAGGGTCCGATTCACCCCTCCACTTT
CDR3: CASSSTGSDSPLHF

J: TRBJ1-4
size: -
D: -
V: TRBV11-2
DNA: TGTGCCAGCAGCCCTAGCATCCAGTACAATGAAAAACTGTTTTTT
CDR3: CASSPSIQYNEKLFF

J: TRBJ2-5
size: -
D: -
V: TRBV10-3
DNA: TGTGCCATCGGACAGTACCAAGAGACCCAGTACTTC
CDR3: CAIGQYQETQYF

J: TRBJ1-2
size: -
D: -
V: TRBV11-2
DNA: TGTGCCAGCAGTCCAGGGTTTAGCGGCTACACCTTC
CDR3: CASSPGFSGYTF

J: TRBJ2-7
size: -
D: -
V: TRBV5-4
DNA: TGTGCCAGCAGCATTTACGGGACCTACGGCGAGCAGTACTTC
CDR3: CASSIYGTYGEQYF

J: TRBJ2-2
size: -
D: -
V: TRBV5-1
DNA: TGCGCCAGCAGCTTGGCCACGCGGGAGCTGTTTTTT
CDR3: CASSLATRELFF

J: TRBJ2-7
size: -
D: -
V: TRBV7-2
DNA: TGTGCCAGCAGCGTAGGGGGGCTGGGCTCCTACGAGCAGTACTTC
CDR3: CASSVGGLGSYEQYF

J: TRBJ2-2
size: -
D: -
V: TRBV5-6
DNA: TGTGCCAGCAGCTTGGTACTAGAGCCCCAGGGAACCGGGGAGCTGTTTTTT
CDR3: CASSLVLEPQGTGELFF

J: TRBJ2-2
size: -
D: -
V: TRBV30
DNA: TGTGCCTGGAGTGGGAGGCGCGCGAACACCGGGGAGCTGTTTTTT
CDR3: CAWSGRRANTGELFF

J: TRBJ2-7
size: -
D: -
V: TRBV6-1
DNA: TGTGCCAGCATTCTGGGAGTAGGAAACGAGCAGTACTTC
CDR3: CASILGVGNEQYF

J: TRBJ2-6
size: -
D: -
V: TRBV11-2
DNA: TGTGCCAGCAGCTTATACGGGGCCAACGTCCTGACTTTC
CDR3: CASSLYGANVLTF

J: TRBJ2-3
size: once
D: TRBD1
V: TRBV18
DNA: TGTGCCAGCTCCGGGGACAGAAGCACAGATACGCAGTATTTT
CDR3: CASSGDRSTDTQYF

J: TRBJ1-1
size: -
D: -
V: TRBV5-4
DNA: TGTGCCAGCAGCTTGGGCAGAACGAACACTGAAGCTTTCTTT
CDR3: CASSLGRTNTEAFF

J: TRBJ1-6
size: -
D: -
V: TRBV5-1
DNA: TGCGCCAGCAGCTTTTCCTGGGGAGAGAATTCACCCCTCCACTTT
CDR3: CASSFSWGENSPLHF

J: TRBJ2-7
size: -
D: -
V: TRBV5-4
DNA: TGTGCCAGCAGCTTGGCCACGTCGGAAACCTACGAGCAGTACTTC
CDR3: CASSLATSETYEQYF

J: TRBJ2-7
size: -
D: TRBD1
V: TRBV20-1
DNA: TGCAGTCCGGGACAGGGCTACGAGCAGTACTTC
CDR3: CSPGQGYEQYF